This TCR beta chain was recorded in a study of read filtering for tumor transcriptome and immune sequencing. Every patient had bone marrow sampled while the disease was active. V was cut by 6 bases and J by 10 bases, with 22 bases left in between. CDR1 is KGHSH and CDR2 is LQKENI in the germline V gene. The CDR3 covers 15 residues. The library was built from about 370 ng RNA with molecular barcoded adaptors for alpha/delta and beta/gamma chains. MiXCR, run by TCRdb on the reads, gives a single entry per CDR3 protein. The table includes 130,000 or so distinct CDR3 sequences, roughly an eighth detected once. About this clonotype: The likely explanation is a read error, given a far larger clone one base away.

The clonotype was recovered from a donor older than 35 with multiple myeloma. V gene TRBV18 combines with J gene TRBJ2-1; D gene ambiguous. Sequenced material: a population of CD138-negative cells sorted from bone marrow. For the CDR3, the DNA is TGTGCCAGCTCTCCAGCAGACTTTAGCTCCTACGAGCAGTTCTTC. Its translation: CASSPADFSSYEQFF.